This TCR beta chain comes out of a study of OX40 agonist ivuxolimab in advanced cancers. Study-wide context: Every 2 weeks, ivuxolimab was infused into the patients intravenously at between 0.01 and 10 mg/kg. Of mixed ages from roughly 23 to 85 and averaging 60 years, the group was more than 65% male. Findings of the study overall: Low normalized clonal expansion also occurred in some nonresponding patients.

CDR3 length: 17 amino acids. V lost 0 bases to trimming and J lost 6 bases, with 19 bases between them. Germline CDR1 SGHRS, CDR2 YFSETQ. For this clone: The target antigen is unknown.

This table comes from immunoSEQ multiplex PCR, and its TCRdb copy is limited to in-frame clones, with some not included. This table has more than 85,000 clones, approximately 90% appearing once. The sequencing used CD4+ or CD8+ T cells sorted from blood, collected in a trial of the OX40 agonist ivuxolimab. The TCR was taken from an adult with an advanced solid tumor such as melanoma, head and neck, liver or kidney cancer. This sequence joins TRBV5-1 and TRBJ2-4; D unresolved. The CDR3 loop reads CASSLEGGARPTNIQYF. CDR3 in DNA: TGCGCCAGCAGCTTGGAGGGCGGAGCAAGGCCTACAAACATTCAGTACTTC.